The 2 T cell receptor beta chains below were found in one sample sequenced in a study of blood T cell repertoires in COVID-19. Sequencing was performed with immunoSEQ multiplex PCR; in TCRdb, only in-frame clones are kept and a portion is missing. The sample lists about 200,000 clones, roughly 90% seen once, with over 7% in the top ten. Input material: PBMCs or T cells enriched from blood (not recorded which). These receptors originate from a young woman who had recovered from COVID-19.

The chain recombines TRBV9 with TRBJ1-6, with D perhaps matching TRBD1 (5 bases). Trimming left V 4 bases short and J 2 bases short, with 16 bases between. CDR1 and CDR2 from the germline V gene are SGDLS and YYNGEE. The CDR3 spans 17 residues. The CDR3: CASSSKTDGTYNSPLHF. Here the CDR3 DNA reads TGTGCCAGCAGCTCAAAGACAGACGGAACCTATAATTCACCCCTCCACTTT.

The J gene is TRBJ2-7, the V gene TRBV27; 7 nucleotides agree with TRBD1. The CDR3 runs to 12 residues. Germline V gene sequence: CDR1 MNHEY, CDR2 SMNVEV (reference sequence). Trimming at V came to 8 bases and at J to 5 bases, leaving 6 bases not matched to a gene. The CDR3 spells CASPPTGDEQYF. The CDR3 DNA reads as TGTGCCAGCCCTCCCACAGGGGACGAGCAGTACTTC.